This T cell receptor (beta chain) was observed in a study of blood T cell repertoires in COVID-19. Study-level background: The United States, Italy and Spain provided the acute and convalescent COVID-19 samples.

Germline V CDR1 and CDR2: SGDLS, YYNGEE. The ends were cut back, 0 bases at V and 4 bases at J, with 10 bases in the middle. This CDR3 is built from 14 residues. The table came from immunoSEQ multiplex PCR; TCRdb's copy has only in-frame clones and leaves some out. In the table there are 210,000 or so clones, 80% to 90% of which are singletons. The sequence was collected from a man between 50 and 59 years old with active or convalescent COVID-19. The source material was peripheral blood. The V gene is TRBV9, the J gene TRBJ1-2; D possibly corresponds to TRBD1 (6 bases). The CDR3 DNA is TGTGCCAGCAGCGTAGGACAGGATCTCTATGGCTACACCTTC. It translates to CASSVGQDLYGYTF.